The 15 T cell receptor beta chains below were found in one sample sequenced in a study of STAT5B mutations in CD4+ large granular lymphocyte leukemia. Profiled with immunoSEQ multiplex PCR; TCRdb holds only in-frame clones, not every one. Seen here are over 45,000 clones, roughly two thirds observed once, and the top ten hold less than 2%. The specimen sequenced was CD4+ T cells from blood buffy coats. The receptor set was obtained from a human donor in good health.

The sample holds a few counts of this clone. The rearrangement joins TRBV11-1 to TRBJ1-4, with TRBD1 as a possible D gene (6 bases). Trimming took 5 bases from V and 3 from J, leaving 16 bases between them. Looked up from germline, CDR1 is SGHAT and CDR2 is FQDESV (reference sequence). CDR3 length equals 16 residues. Here the CDR3 DNA reads TGTGCCAGCAGCACAGGGAGTCGTTCGGCTAATGAAAAACTGTTTTTT. Its protein is CASSTGSRSANEKLFF. Based on the CDR3 plus reference TRBV11-1 and TRBJ1-4, the full variable domain is EAEVAQSPRYKITEKSQAVAFWCDPISGHATLYWYRQILGQGPELLVQFQDESVVDDSQLPKDRFSAERLKGVDSTLKIQPAELGDSAMYLCASSTGSRSANEKLFFGSGTQLSVL.

The V call is TRBV28, the J call TRBJ1-1; D unclear. Germline CDR1 is MDHEN and CDR2 is SYDVKM. Trimming shortened V by 5 bases and J by 1 base, and 14 bases separated the two germline ends. There are 15 residues in the CDR3. CDR3 nucleotides: TGTGCCAGCAGTCCGCACATGCCGGGGAACACTGAAGCTTTCTTT. This gives the protein CASSPHMPGNTEAFF.

The chain carries TRBV19 and TRBJ1-2, with D possibly being TRBD1 (5 bases). Looked up from germline, CDR1 is LNHDA and CDR2 is SQIVND (reference sequence). This CDR3 contains 15 residues. Trimming shortened V by 3 bases and J by 8 bases, and 19 bases separated the two germline ends. CDR3 in DNA: TGTGCCAGTAGTATCTCGGGGGTCCACGAAAACGGCTACACCTTC. Protein sequence: CASSISGVHENGYTF. The full variable domain, in which reference TRBV19 and TRBJ1-2 provide the parts outside the CDR3, is DGGITQSPKYLFRKEGQNVTLSCEQNLNHDAMYWYRQDPGQGLRLIYYSQIVNDFQKGDIAEGYSVSREKKESFPLTVTSAQKNPTAFYLCASSISGVHENGYTFGSGTRLTVV.

V gene TRBV25-1 combines with J gene TRBJ1-5; 11 bases map to TRBD1. Germline V gene data show CDR1 as MGHDK and CDR2 as SYGVNS. This CDR3 region has 16 residues. With 1 base clipped from V and 5 bases from J, the junction kept 4 bases outside the gene matches. The CDR3 bases are TGTGCCAGCAGTGAATCGGGACAGGGGGAATATCAGCCCCAGCATTTT. Its protein is CASSESGQGEYQPQHF.

V usage is TRBV9 and J usage is TRBJ2-1, with 7 bases lining up with TRBD2. Germline CDR1 SGDLS, CDR2 YYNGEE. V shed 1 base and J 8 bases; nucleotides not matched to a gene: 12. This CDR3 has 16 residues. CDR3 sequence (DNA): TGTGCCAGCAGCGTAAGCGGGGCGGAGGTCTGGCATGAGCAGTTCTTC. This encodes CASSVSGAEVWHEQFF.

This clone was detected a few times. The CDR3 region is CASSYPGVNTEAFF. In nucleotides, the CDR3 is TGTGCCAGCAGTTACCCGGGGGTCAACACTGAAGCTTTCTTT. The chain joins TRBV6-6 to TRBJ1-1; a weak D match, TRBD1 (5 bases). The ends were cut back, 2 bases at V and 2 bases at J, with 9 bases in the middle. The CDR3 totals 14 residues. From germline, CDR1 is MNHNY and CDR2 SVGAGI (reference sequence).

CDR3 in amino acids: CASSLFQGNYNEQFF. The CDR3 DNA is TGTGCCAGCAGCTTATTCCAGGGGAACTACAATGAGCAGTTCTTC. The chain recombines TRBV7-2 with TRBJ2-1, with D possibly TRBD1 on 6 matching bases. CDR1 and CDR2 from the germline V gene are SGHTA and FQGNSA. Deletions cut 2 bases from V and 3 bases from J, with 11 bases between. The CDR3 contains 15 residues.

This clone was detected a few times. The chain has TRBV5-6 and TRBJ1-5, with TRBD1 matching over 11 bases. Germline V CDR1 and CDR2: SGHDT, YYEEEE. This CDR3 is 14 amino acids long. The trim removed 8 bases at V and 5 bases at J, leaving 6 bases unmatched. DNA of the CDR3: TGTGCCAGTTCCCCGGGACAGGGGGATCAGCCCCAGCATTTT. This gives the protein CASSPGQGDQPQHF.

The V and J genes are TRBV27 and TRBJ2-5; tentative D call: TRBD2 (5 bases). The CDR3 length is 14 residues. From germline, CDR1 is MNHEY and CDR2 SMNVEV (reference sequence). V gave up 6 bases and J gave up 7 bases, with 18 bases separating them. The DNA of the CDR3 is TGTGCCAGCAGCCTGGGAACAGCCGGAGGGACCCAGTACTTC. It codes for CASSLGTAGGTQYF.

V is TRBV2 and J is TRBJ1-1; the match to TRBD1 covers 7 bases. The CDR3 has 14 residues. With 10 bases clipped from V and 5 bases from J, the junction kept 13 bases outside the gene matches. Looked up from germline, CDR1 is SNHLY and CDR2 is FYNNEI. CDR3 nucleotides: TGTGCCACCTTGAGTTTTACAGGGGCGACTGAAGCTTTCTTT. This gives the protein CATLSFTGATEAFF.

Here the CDR3 DNA reads TGCACCAGCAGCCAAAGCGCCTGGGGGCCCTATGGCTACACCTTC. Amino acids: CTSSQSAWGPYGYTF. The chain has TRBV1 and TRBJ1-2; no check of the table's D call, TRBD1, against the DNA was made. TRBV1 corresponds to a pseudogene. The CDR3 loop spans 15 amino acids.

The CDR3 DNA follows: TGTGCCAGCAGTACGGCCGCTTCGAACACTGAAGCTTTCTTT. It is translated as CASSTAASNTEAFF. V is TRBV28 and J is TRBJ1-1; D unresolved. The CDR3 spans 14 residues. V was pared by 5 bases and J by 1 base, with 11 bases between. In germline, CDR1 is MDHEN, CDR2 SYDVKM. Complete variable domain (other parts from reference TRBV28 and TRBJ1-1): DVKVTQSSRYLVKRTGEKVFLECVQDMDHENMFWYRQDPGLGLRLIYFSYDVKMKEKGDIPEGYSVSREKKERFSLILESASTNQTSMYLCASSTAASNTEAFFGQGTRLTVV.

The V call is TRBV21-1, the J call TRBJ1-1. TRBV21-1 is a documented pseudogene. The CDR3 runs 16 residues. CDR3 sequence (DNA): TGTGCCAGCAGCATACGAAGGTTGCGGGGAATCACTGAAGCTTTCTTT. Amino acids: CASSIRRLRGITEAFF.

The V call is TRBV19, the J call TRBJ2-7; 7 positions agree with TRBD1. This CDR3 comprises 14 residues. The J segment lost 7 bases and the V segment lost 4 bases, leaving 10 bases of the junction unmatched. CDR1 and CDR2 from the germline V gene are LNHDA and SQIVND (reference sequence). CDR3 sequence (DNA): TGTGCCAGTAGTACCGGACAGGCTGTGGGGGAGCAGTACTTC. Translated: CASSTGQAVGEQYF.

The J gene is TRBJ1-1, the V gene TRBV7-9, with a possible D match to TRBD1 (6 bases). Looked up from germline, CDR1 is SEHNR and CDR2 is FQNEAQ (reference sequence). The CDR3 totals 16 residues. Trimming took off 0 bases at V and 1 base at J, with 12 bases between the two ends. CDR3 residues: CASSLAGRGPNTEAFF. The CDR3 region has the DNA TGTGCCAGCAGCTTAGCGGGCAGGGGCCCGAACACTGAAGCTTTCTTT.